A selection of T cell receptor beta chains follows, all from one sample in a study of post-analysis software for immune sequencing data. TCRdb called the PCR reads again in MiXCR, with one record for every CDR3 protein. The table shows 800,000 to 950,000 distinct CDR3 sequences, with roughly 50% occurring only once. Sequenced: blood. Source of these receptors: a girl aged 5-17 years with multiple sclerosis. Both conserved end residues are part of each CDR3. D genes are given only for firm matches. Clone size is given for some rows only: seen once, a few or many times, or a class if the clone is expanded.

CDR3 DNA	CDR3 protein	clone size	J gene	V gene	D gene
TGTGCCAGCAGTTTTGTTCTGGAGGGTCGACTGTTTTTT	CASSFVLEGRLFF	few	TRBJ1-4	TRBV12-3/TRBV12-4	.
TGCGCCAGCAGCCAAGATAGGGGGGGCGGGATAGATACGCAGTATTTT	CASSQDRGGGIDTQYF	.	TRBJ2-3	TRBV4-1	.
TGTGCCAGCAGCCATGCCGGCCAGATCGTTCAAGAGACCCAGTACTTC	CASSHAGQIVQETQYF	few	TRBJ2-5	TRBV3-1	.
TGTGCCAGCAGCCCAGAGGGCACCTCGAACACTGAAGCTTTCTTT	CASSPEGTSNTEAFF	.	TRBJ1-1	TRBV7-8	.
TGCAGTGCTAACCGGGGCAGGGGAGGGGAGACCCAGTACTTC	CSANRGRGGETQYF	.	TRBJ2-5	TRBV20-1	.
TGCAGTGCCCGACGACTAGCGGGTCGCACAGATACGCAGTATTTT	CSARRLAGRTDTQYF	few	TRBJ2-3	TRBV20-1	TRBD2
TGCGCCAGCAGCCCCAGACTAGCGGCGGGATCCAATGAGCAGTTCTTC	CASSPRLAAGSNEQFF	few	TRBJ2-1	TRBV5-1	TRBD2
TGCAGCGTTGAAGCCGGGGGGGGAGGTCAGTTCTTC	CSVEAGGGGQFF	.	TRBJ2-1	TRBV29-1	TRBD2
TGTGCCAGCAGCCCTACGGTTCGGCAGAGGACCCAGTACTTC	CASSPTVRQRTQYF	many	TRBJ2-5	TRBV12-3/TRBV12-4	.
TGTGCCAGCAATCTAGCGGGAAGCTACAATGAGCAGTTCTTC	CASNLAGSYNEQFF	.	TRBJ2-1	TRBV6-5	TRBD2
TGTGCCAGCAGTGGGACAGGGAGGAACACCGGGGAGCTGTTTTTT	CASSGTGRNTGELFF	.	TRBJ2-2	TRBV12-3/TRBV12-4	TRBD1
TGTGCCAGCAGTTTATACTCAGGGACTAGCGATTACGAGCAGTACTTC	CASSLYSGTSDYEQYF	.	TRBJ2-7	TRBV27	TRBD2
TGCAGCGTTGTTTCAGGACCAAACTATGGCTACACCTTC	CSVVSGPNYGYTF	few	TRBJ1-2	TRBV29-1	.
TGTGCCAGCAGCTCCATGAGGGACAGGGCAACCTACGAGCAGTACTTC	CASSSMRDRATYEQYF	.	TRBJ2-7	TRBV7-2	TRBD1
TGCGCCAGCAGGCCGGGTCTAGCCTCCCCCAATGAGCAGTTCTTC	CASRPGLASPNEQFF	.	TRBJ2-1	TRBV5-1	.
TGTGCCATCAGTGACTGGGGACTAGCGGGAGGACGGCGGGAGCAGTTCTTC	CAISDWGLAGGRREQFF	few	TRBJ2-1	TRBV10-3	TRBD2
TGTGCCAGCAGCGACAGGGAAGCCAAAAACATTCAGTACTTC	CASSDREAKNIQYF	.	TRBJ2-4	TRBV7-2	TRBD1
TGCAGCGTTGGACAGGGGGCGCGGGAGACCCAGTACTTC	CSVGQGARETQYF	.	TRBJ2-5	TRBV29-1	TRBD1
TGCAGTGCTTCCCCCGGGGGCGGGAGTCCCTCCAATGAGCAGTTCTTC	CSASPGGGSPSNEQFF	.	TRBJ2-1	TRBV20-1	.
TGTGCCAGCAGCTTACTAGCGGGGGGCACAGATACGCAGTATTTT	CASSLLAGGTDTQYF	many	TRBJ2-3	TRBV5-1	TRBD2
TGTGCCAAAGGCCGGGACAACTACAATGAGCAGTTCTTC	CAKGRDNYNEQFF	.	TRBJ2-1	TRBV7-9	.
TGTGCCAGCAGTCAATACGGGACAGTCTACAATGAGCAGTTCTTC	CASSQYGTVYNEQFF	.	TRBJ2-1	TRBV12-3/TRBV12-4	TRBD1
TGTGCCAGCAGCGAAGGACAGGGGCTCAACCTTATCGAGCAGTACTTC	CASSEGQGLNLIEQYF	.	TRBJ2-7	TRBV5-5	TRBD1
TGTGCCACCAGCAGAGTCGGACTGGGTGAGCAGTACTTC	CATSRVGLGEQYF	few	TRBJ2-7	TRBV15	.
TGCGCCAGCAGCTCTCCGGGACAGCCGGGCTACACCTTC	CASSSPGQPGYTF	.	TRBJ1-2	TRBV5-1	TRBD1
TGCAGTGCTAGGGGACTAGCGGGGACCTCCTACGAGCAGTACTTC	CSARGLAGTSYEQYF	.	TRBJ2-7	TRBV20-1	TRBD2
TGCAGTGCTAGTGGTCCGACAGGGGCTGGGGAGACCCAGTACTTC	CSASGPTGAGETQYF	.	TRBJ2-5	TRBV20-1	TRBD1
TGCAGTGCTAGAGATTATCACAGGGTATACGAGCAGTACTTC	CSARDYHRVYEQYF	.	TRBJ2-7	TRBV20-1	.
TGTGCCAGCAGTGGGGTCAATGAGCAGTTCTTC	CASSGVNEQFF	.	TRBJ2-1	TRBV27	.
TGCAGTGCTAGAGAGGCCAGGGGGGATCCGTATGGCCACACCTTC	CSAREARGDPYGHTF	.	TRBJ1-2	TRBV20-1	TRBD1
TGTGCCAGCAGCTTTGAGACAGGGCGCTACTACGAGCAGTACTTC	CASSFETGRYYEQYF	few	TRBJ2-7	TRBV7-8	TRBD1
TGCAGTGCTAGAGCGTGGGGGAAAGAGACCCAGTACTTC	CSARAWGKETQYF	.	TRBJ2-5	TRBV20-1	.
TGTGCCAGCAGTGCATACCGGGACATTCCCTACGAGCAGTACTTC	CASSAYRDIPYEQYF	few	TRBJ2-7	TRBV28	.
TGTGCCAGCAGCCGGACGGCGGGGGGCCGGAATGAGCAGTTCTTC	CASSRTAGGRNEQFF	.	TRBJ2-1	TRBV14	TRBD2
TGCGCCAGCCAACGGACGGGAACCTACGAGCAGTACTTC	CASQRTGTYEQYF	.	TRBJ2-7	TRBV5-1	.
TGTGCCAGCAGTTACATCGACTCCGGCGCCGAGCAGTACTTC	CASSYIDSGAEQYF	few	TRBJ2-7	TRBV6-5	.
TGCGCCAGCAGTATCGGGACTTCAGGCTATGGCTACACCTTC	CASSIGTSGYGYTF	few	TRBJ1-2	TRBV5-1	.
TGTGCCAGCAGCTTGGGGACTAGCGGGATCCAAGAGACCCAGTACTTC	CASSLGTSGIQETQYF	.	TRBJ2-5	TRBV5-8	TRBD2
TGCAGTGCTAGAGATCGGGGCGGGCCCCCCTACGAGCAGTACTTC	CSARDRGGPPYEQYF	.	TRBJ2-7	TRBV20-1	.
TGTGCCATCAGTGAGTCTGGGACAGGGGGCAACGAGCAGTACTTC	CAISESGTGGNEQYF	few	TRBJ2-7	TRBV10-3	TRBD1
TGTGCCAGCAGACCCCAGGGGTACGAGCAGTACTTC	CASRPQGYEQYF	.	TRBJ2-7	TRBV12-3/TRBV12-4	.
TGCAGCGTTACCAAGGAGCGGGAGCCGAACAATGAGCAGTTCTTC	CSVTKEREPNNEQFF	.	TRBJ2-1	TRBV29-1	TRBD2
TGCGCCAGCAGCTGGGGAGGGACGGGGGACTACGAGCAGTACTTC	CASSWGGTGDYEQYF	few	TRBJ2-7	TRBV5-1	TRBD2
TGCAGTGCTAGTCCTCGGCGGCCAGGGGACATTCAGTACTTC	CSASPRRPGDIQYF	few	TRBJ2-4	TRBV20-1	.
TGTGCCAGCAGTTTGACGCCCTCCGGGACACCTTTCTACGAGCAGTACTTC	CASSLTPSGTPFYEQYF	.	TRBJ2-7	TRBV12-3/TRBV12-4	.
TGCGCCAGCAGCTGGGGACAGGAGGAGAACTATGGCTACACCTTC	CASSWGQEENYGYTF	.	TRBJ1-2	TRBV5-1	TRBD1
TGTGCCAGCAGCCTAAGGGGACAGGGGCCACAGACAACTAATGAAAAACTGTTTTTT	CASSLRGQGPQTTNEKLFF	few	TRBJ1-4	TRBV4-2	TRBD1
TGCAGTGCCTCGACAGGACTAGAACGGGGCTACACCTTC	CSASTGLERGYTF	.	TRBJ1-2	TRBV20-1	.
TGCAGCGTTGAGGGGGCCGACGGCTACACCTTC	CSVEGADGYTF	.	TRBJ1-2	TRBV29-1	.
TGTGCCAGCAGGTCCACTAATGAAAAACGGTTTTTT	CASRSTNEKRFF	once	TRBJ1-4	TRBV12-3/TRBV12-4	.
TGTGCCACCAGCAGAGAATACAGGGATAACACAGATACGCAGTATTTT	CATSREYRDNTDTQYF	few	TRBJ2-3	TRBV15	.
TGTGCCAGCCGAAGCGGGGGGGCCAAAAACATTCAGTACTTC	CASRSGGAKNIQYF	few	TRBJ2-4	TRBV6-6	TRBD2
TGCAGTGCTGGCGACAGAGCGTCCTACGAGCAGTACTTC	CSAGDRASYEQYF	few	TRBJ2-7	TRBV20-1	.
TGTGCCAGCAACGCCTGGGCTTCTGGAGCGCAGTACTTC	CASNAWASGAQYF	.	TRBJ2-7	TRBV7-2	.
TGCAGTGCCAACAGCAGGGGGTTGGGGACTGAAGCTTTCTTT	CSANSRGLGTEAFF	.	TRBJ1-1	TRBV20-1	TRBD1
TGTGCCAGCAGCTTAGCACAGGACAATGAGCAGTTCTTC	CASSLAQDNEQFF	.	TRBJ2-1	TRBV7-9	.
TGTGCCAGCTTACAGGGCCCCCGGGGATACAATGAGCAGTTCTTC	CASLQGPRGYNEQFF	.	TRBJ2-1	TRBV28	.
TGTGCCAGCAGTTACCTGGCGGGAGGCTACAATGAGCAGTTCTTC	CASSYLAGGYNEQFF	few	TRBJ2-1	TRBV6-2/TRBV6-3	TRBD2
TGTGCCAACAGATGGAGCGGAACAAGGGGAGAGACCCAGTACTTC	CANRWSGTRGETQYF	.	TRBJ2-5	TRBV7-2	.
TGCAGCGTTGAGGGCCCTCGTAGCACAGATACGCAGTATTTT	CSVEGPRSTDTQYF	.	TRBJ2-3	TRBV29-1	.